This is a list of T cell receptor beta chains from one sample in a study of response to subunit inactivated influenza vaccine. TCRdb itself ran the RT-PCR reads through MiXCR, one entry per CDR3 protein. The sample records a few hundred thousand distinct CDR3 sequences, about 15% being singletons. The sequencing used PBMCs from blood, collected about 13 days after vaccination. All receptors derive from a man aged 45-60 years who received an inactivated influenza vaccine. The CDR3 runs from the conserved cysteine through the conserved F or W. Each record gives: J gene, V gene, D gene, clone size, CDR3 DNA, CDR3 protein. D genes are given only for firm matches. Expanded clones get a size class; other rows say once, few or many, or leave the size out.

>TRBJ1-4|TRBV12-2|-|few
TGTGCAAGTCGCTTAACCACCGGCAGGCAGAATGAAAAACTGTTTTTT
CASRLTTGRQNEKLFF
>TRBJ1-5|TRBV6-2/TRBV6-3|TRBD1|few
TGTGCCAGCAGGAAGGACAGGGGATTCAATCAGCCCCAGCATTTT
CASRKDRGFNQPQHF
>TRBJ2-5|TRBV20-1|-|few
TGCAGTGCTAGAGATCGGGGTGGGTGGGAGACCCAGTACTTC
CSARDRGGWETQYF
>TRBJ1-1|TRBV7-2|-|few
TGTGCCAGCACCCCTGGCCGGGGGGGTAGTACTGAAGCTTTCTTT
CASTPGRGGSTEAFF
>TRBJ1-2|TRBV5-1|-|many
TGCGCCAGCAGCCCCCGCAGCAACTATGGCTACACCTTC
CASSPRSNYGYTF
>TRBJ1-1|TRBV18|-|-
TGTGCCAGCTCCCCCCGGACAGAGGTCGGCACTGAAGCTTTCTTT
CASSPRTEVGTEAFF
>TRBJ2-7|TRBV5-1|-|many
TGCGCCAGCAGCACACCGGGACCGAGCTACGAGCAGTACTTC
CASSTPGPSYEQYF
>TRBJ2-2|TRBV28|-|-
TGTGCCAGCAGTATGGGCCAGGGGCTCACCGGGGAGCTGTTTTTT
CASSMGQGLTGELFF
>TRBJ1-1|TRBV12-3/TRBV12-4|TRBD1|-
TGTGCCAGCAGTCCTACAGGGGTAACTGAAGCTTTCTTT
CASSPTGVTEAFF
>TRBJ2-2|TRBV15|-|-
TGTGCCACCAGCAGAGATACCACGCGTACCGGGGAGCTGTTTTTT
CATSRDTTRTGELFF
>TRBJ2-5|TRBV4-2|-|few
TGTGCCAGCAGCCAAGATTGGGAGGCCCAAGAGACCCAGTACTTC
CASSQDWEAQETQYF
>TRBJ1-1|TRBV20-1|-|few
TGCAGTGCTAGGGACCCTTGGGGGGGGATGAACACTGAAGCTTTCTTT
CSARDPWGGMNTEAFF
>TRBJ2-1|TRBV19|-|few
TGTGCCAGTAGTATAGAACAACCTGGCTACAATGAGCAGTTCTTC
CASSIEQPGYNEQFF
>TRBJ1-4|TRBV7-9|-|-
TGTGCCAGCAGCCCGGACAGTACCAGGAAACTGTTTTTT
CASSPDSTRKLFF
>TRBJ2-5|TRBV7-2|TRBD2|few
TGTGCCAGCAAACTAGCGGGAGGGGAGACCCAGTACTTC
CASKLAGGETQYF
>TRBJ2-3|TRBV12-3/TRBV12-4|TRBD2|-
TGTGCCAGCAGCATAGCGGGAGCTACAGATACGCAGTATTTT
CASSIAGATDTQYF
>TRBJ2-3|TRBV7-9|-|-
TGTGCCAGCAGCCCGCCGGGGTCAGATACGCAGTATTTT
CASSPPGSDTQYF
>TRBJ2-7|TRBV7-2|TRBD2|-
TGTGCCAGCAGCTCCGGACTAGAGAAGCAGTACTTC
CASSSGLEKQYF
>TRBJ1-6|TRBV12-3/TRBV12-4|-|many
TGTGCCAGCAGTTTCTCCGGGACGCAACATTCACCCCTCCACTTT
CASSFSGTQHSPLHF
>TRBJ2-7|TRBV7-9|-|-
TGTGCCAGCAGCTTAGGATCGCGCGAGCAGTACTTC
CASSLGSREQYF
>TRBJ2-1|TRBV5-1|TRBD2|few
TGCGCCAGCAGCTCAGGACTAGCGGGGGTTTACTCCTACAATGAGCAGTTCTTC
CASSSGLAGVYSYNEQFF
>TRBJ1-3|TRBV6-1|TRBD1|-
TGTGCCAGCAGTCCGACAGGGGGCTTTGGAAACACCATATATTTT
CASSPTGGFGNTIYF
>TRBJ2-7|TRBV7-9|TRBD1|few
TGTGCCAGCAGCACGCCAACAGGGGGCCACGAGCAGTACTTC
CASSTPTGGHEQYF
>TRBJ2-3|TRBV27|TRBD1|-
TGTGCCAGCAGTACTCACAGGGGGCGCATAGATACGCAGTATTTT
CASSTHRGRIDTQYF
>TRBJ2-7|TRBV10-3|-|-
TGTGCCATCGGGGGCAGGGTCCGAGATGGGGAGCAGTACTTC
CAIGGRVRDGEQYF
>TRBJ1-2|TRBV7-6|TRBD1|many
TGTGCCAGCAGCCTAGGACAGGGCCCTAACTATGGCTACACCTTC
CASSLGQGPNYGYTF
>TRBJ2-2|TRBV4-3|TRBD2|few
TGCGCCAGCAGCCAAGATGGGGTCCGGCTAGCGGCGAACACCGGGGAGCTGTTTTTT
CASSQDGVRLAANTGELFF
>TRBJ2-7|TRBV11-2|TRBD2|few
TGTGCCAGCAGCTCCTGGACTAGCGATTACTACGAGCAGTACTTC
CASSSWTSDYYEQYF
>TRBJ2-3|TRBV29-1|TRBD1|-
TGCAGCGTTGAAGATATCAACAGGGGAGGCACAGATACGCAGTATTTT
CSVEDINRGGTDTQYF
>TRBJ1-2|TRBV9|-|few
TGTGCCAGCGCCGGACAGAACTATGGCTACACCTTC
CASAGQNYGYTF
>TRBJ2-1|TRBV6-1|-|few
TGTGCCAGCAGTGGACGACCGGGAGAGCAGTTCTTC
CASSGRPGEQFF
>TRBJ2-1|TRBV11-3|TRBD2|-
TGTGCCAGCAGCTTATGGACTAGCGGGAGACAGAAGGAGCAGTTCTTC
CASSLWTSGRQKEQFF
>TRBJ2-1|TRBV28|-|few
TGTGCCAGCAGTCCGCGGCTTTACAATGAGCAGTTCTTC
CASSPRLYNEQFF
>TRBJ2-5|TRBV6-5|TRBD2|-
TGTGCCAGCAGTTATTACCTAGCGGATACTCAGGAGACCCAGTACTTC
CASSYYLADTQETQYF
>TRBJ2-7|TRBV6-5|TRBD1|few
TGTGCCAGCAGTTACGGGACAGATTTGGTCGAGCAGTACTTC
CASSYGTDLVEQYF
>TRBJ2-5|TRBV5-1|TRBD1|-
TGCGCCAGCAGCAAGCGGACAGGGGAAGAGACCCAGTACTTC
CASSKRTGEETQYF
>TRBJ1-1|TRBV12-3/TRBV12-4|-|few
TGTGCCAGCAGCATAACAGCGAACACTGAAGCTTTCTTT
CASSITANTEAFF
>TRBJ1-2|TRBV5-1|-|few
TGCGCCAGCAGCTTGGGAAGGGTTGGCCGTGGCTACACCTTC
CASSLGRVGRGYTF
>TRBJ2-1|TRBV24-1|TRBD2|-
TGTGCCACAAAGAGCGGGAGGGACCACAATGAGCAGTTCTTC
CATKSGRDHNEQFF
>TRBJ1-1|TRBV9|-|few
TGTGCCAGCAGCGTAGTCGTGAACACTGAAGCTTTCTTT
CASSVVVNTEAFF
>TRBJ2-1|TRBV10-3|TRBD1|-
TGTGCCATCAGTGAGGAGGGAACAGGGGTAGCCTACAATGAGCAGTTCTTC
CAISEEGTGVAYNEQFF
>TRBJ1-3|TRBV12-3/TRBV12-4|TRBD1|-
TGTGCCAGCAGTATACAGGGGCTCCCCTCTGGAAACACCATATATTTT
CASSIQGLPSGNTIYF
>TRBJ2-2|TRBV6-1|TRBD1|few
TGTGCCAGCCTTCGGGACAGGGCCACCGGGGAGCTGTTTTTT
CASLRDRATGELFF
>TRBJ2-7|TRBV6-2/TRBV6-3|TRBD2|-
TGTGCCAGCAGTTCTTACCGGGACTACCAATCCTACGAGCAGTACTTC
CASSSYRDYQSYEQYF
>TRBJ1-5|TRBV24-1|TRBD1|once
TGTGCCACCAGTGACCCGACAGGGGTACAGCCCCAGCATTTT
CATSDPTGVQPQHF
>TRBJ1-5|TRBV7-9|-|-
TGTGCCAGCAGCGGAGACGGTCAGCCCCAGCATTTT
CASSGDGQPQHF
>TRBJ1-5|TRBV6-1|-|-
TGTGCCAGCAACCCGTTGGGCCCGTACAATCAGCCCCAGCATTTT
CASNPLGPYNQPQHF
>TRBJ1-6|TRBV5-1|TRBD1|few
TGCGCCAGCAGCGACACCGGGACAGCCCGTAATTCACCCCTCCACTTT
CASSDTGTARNSPLHF
>TRBJ2-1|TRBV6-5|-|-
TGTGCCAGCAGTCTACAGATATACAATGAGCAGTTCTTC
CASSLQIYNEQFF
>TRBJ2-5|TRBV20-1|-|-
TGCAGTGCTCCCATTCCCCCCAGGAGGACCCAGTACTTC
CSAPIPPRRTQYF
>TRBJ2-1|TRBV7-9|-|-
TGTGCCAGCAGCCCCCAGACTAGGGCTGGGAATGAGCAGTTCTTC
CASSPQTRAGNEQFF
>TRBJ2-3|TRBV7-9|TRBD2|many
TGTGCCAGCAATTTTGGGGGGGCAGATACGCAGTATTTT
CASNFGGADTQYF
>TRBJ1-1|TRBV2|TRBD1|-
TGTGCCAACTCGGACAGGGTGAACACTGAAGCTTTCTTT
CANSDRVNTEAFF